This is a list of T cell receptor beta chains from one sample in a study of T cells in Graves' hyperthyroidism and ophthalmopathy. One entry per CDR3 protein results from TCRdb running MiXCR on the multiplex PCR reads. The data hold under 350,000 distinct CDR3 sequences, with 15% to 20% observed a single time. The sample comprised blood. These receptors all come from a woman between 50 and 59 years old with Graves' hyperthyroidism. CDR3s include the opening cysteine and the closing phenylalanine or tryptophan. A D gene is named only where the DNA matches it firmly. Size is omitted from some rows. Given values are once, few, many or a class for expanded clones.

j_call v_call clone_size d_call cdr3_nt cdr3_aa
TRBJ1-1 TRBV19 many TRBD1 TGTGCCAGCAGCACCGACGGGGACAGGGGGGCGATCACTGAAGCTTTCTTT CASSTDGDRGAITEAFF
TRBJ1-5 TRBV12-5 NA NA TGTGCTAGTGGAGCCGCCCTTGGCAATCAGCCCCAGCATTTT CASGAALGNQPQHF
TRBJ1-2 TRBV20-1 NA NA TGCAGTGCTAGAGTAGGGATTCTTGGCTACACCTTC CSARVGILGYTF
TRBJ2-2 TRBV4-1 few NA TGCGCCAGCAGCCAAGATTTTTCCGGGGAGCTGTTTTTT CASSQDFSGELFF
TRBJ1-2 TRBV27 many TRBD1 TGTGCCAGCAGTTCCTACAGGGGAGCTAACTATGGCTACACCTTC CASSSYRGANYGYTF
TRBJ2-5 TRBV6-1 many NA TGTGCCAGCAGTCCCGAGCGCGAGACCCAGTACTTC CASSPERETQYF
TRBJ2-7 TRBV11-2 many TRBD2 TGTGCCAGCAGCTTAGATAACCCCCTCTATGCGGGAGGTTCCTACGAGCAGTACTTC CASSLDNPLYAGGSYEQYF
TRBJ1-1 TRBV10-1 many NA TGCGCCAGCAGTGCGAACGGAGACACTGAAGCTTTCTTT CASSANGDTEAFF
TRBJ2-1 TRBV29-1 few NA TGCAGCGTTGGGGCCCGGATCAGTCCCTACAATGAGCAGTTCTTC CSVGARISPYNEQFF
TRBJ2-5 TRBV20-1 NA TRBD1 TGCAGTGCTAGAGATGTTGACAGGGGGACCCAGTACTTC CSARDVDRGTQYF
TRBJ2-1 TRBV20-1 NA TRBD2 TGCAGTGCCCCCAAGCGGGGGGCGATCTATGAGCAGTTCTTC CSAPKRGAIYEQFF
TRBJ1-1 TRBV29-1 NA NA TGCAGCGTTTCCAGTACTAACACTGAAGCTTTCTTT CSVSSTNTEAFF
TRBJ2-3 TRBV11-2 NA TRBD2 TGTGCCAGCAGCCCCCTCCGTCGGGTAGCGGGAGTTAAGGCTACGCAGTATTTT CASSPLRRVAGVKATQYF
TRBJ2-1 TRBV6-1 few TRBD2 TGTGCCAGCAGTAACCGGGGACTAGCGGCTGAGCAGTTCTTC CASSNRGLAAEQFF
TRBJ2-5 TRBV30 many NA TGTGCCTGGAGTTACGGGATATATCAAGAGACCCAGTACTTC CAWSYGIYQETQYF
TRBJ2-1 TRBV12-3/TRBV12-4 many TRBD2 TGTGCCAGCAGGCCCCAAACCCGGCTAGCGGGGGGGAAGAATGAGCAGTTCTTC CASRPQTRLAGGKNEQFF
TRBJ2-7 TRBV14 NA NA TGTGCCAGCAGCCAGACTTGGAGCTCCTACGAGCAGTACTTC CASSQTWSSYEQYF
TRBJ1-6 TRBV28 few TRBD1 TGTGCCAGCAGTTTACCGGGACAGCATAATTCACCCCTCCACTTT CASSLPGQHNSPLHF
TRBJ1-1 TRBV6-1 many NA TGTGCCAGCAGTGTTATACAAGCAGGCATGAACACTGAAGCTTTCTTT CASSVIQAGMNTEAFF
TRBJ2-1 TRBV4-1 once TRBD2 TGCGCCAGCAGCCAAGGGTCGGGGGGGCACCCCTTAGATGAGCAGTTCTTC CASSQGSGGHPLDEQFF
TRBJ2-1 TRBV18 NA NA TGTGCCAGCTCACCACGTGGGCTTGGATCCTCCTACAATGAGCAGTTCTTC CASSPRGLGSSYNEQFF
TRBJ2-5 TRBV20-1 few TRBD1 TGCAGTGCCGAGGGACAGGACCAAGAGACCCAGTACTTC CSAEGQDQETQYF
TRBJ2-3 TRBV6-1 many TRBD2 TGTGCCAGCAGTTCCCTGGGGGATGTGACTAGCGTGGATACGCAGTATTTT CASSSLGDVTSVDTQYF
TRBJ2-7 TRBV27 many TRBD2 TGTGCCAGCAGTCCTAGGGAGGGAAGCTCCTACGAGCAGTACTTC CASSPREGSSYEQYF
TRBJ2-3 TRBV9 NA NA TGTGCCAGCAGCGTTGGTCGGGGCGGAGCCATTAGCACAGATACGCAGTATTTT CASSVGRGGAISTDTQYF
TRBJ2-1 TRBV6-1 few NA TGTGCCACCCTGGGGGGAACGGGTGAGCAGTTCTTC CATLGGTGEQFF
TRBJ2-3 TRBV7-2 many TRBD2 TGTGCCAGCAGCATCCGAGCGGGAGGGCAATCTAGCACAGATACGCAGTATTTT CASSIRAGGQSSTDTQYF
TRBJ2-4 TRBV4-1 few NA TGCGCCAGCAGCCAATCCGAGGCGATGCGGGATGCCTATGCCAAAAACATTCAGTACTTC CASSQSEAMRDAYAKNIQYF
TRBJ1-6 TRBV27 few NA TGTGCCAGCAGTTACAGGGATTATTCACCCCTCCACTTT CASSYRDYSPLHF
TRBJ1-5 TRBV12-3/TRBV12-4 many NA TGTGCCAGCAGTTTGATCTGGGGAAGTAGCAATCAGCCCCAGCATTTT CASSLIWGSSNQPQHF
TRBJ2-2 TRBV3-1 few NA TGTGCCAGCAGCCAAGTTCCGAACACCGGGGAGCTGTTTTTT CASSQVPNTGELFF
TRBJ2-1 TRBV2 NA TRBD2 TGTGCCAGCAGTGATGAAGCGGGACTGAGCAATGAGCAGTTCTTC CASSDEAGLSNEQFF
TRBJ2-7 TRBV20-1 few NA TGCAGTGCTAGAGACGTTCGGACATTAAATGGATACGAGCAGTACTTC CSARDVRTLNGYEQYF
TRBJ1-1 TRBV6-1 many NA TGTGCCAGCAGTGAAGGAGAGGGGGGTTGGTTAGCTTTCTTT CASSEGEGGWLAFF
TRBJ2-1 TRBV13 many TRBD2 TGTGCCAGCAGATTTACTAGCGGCACTCCCGACGAGCAGTTCTTC CASRFTSGTPDEQFF
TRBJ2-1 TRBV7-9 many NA TGTGCCAGCAGCTTAGCAGCGACTTCCTACAATGAGCAGTTCTTC CASSLAATSYNEQFF
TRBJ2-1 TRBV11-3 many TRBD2 TGTGCCAGCAGCTTAGGTAGCGGGAGGGCCGTTGAGCAGTTCTTC CASSLGSGRAVEQFF
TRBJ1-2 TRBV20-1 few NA TGCAGTGCTAACATAGGGGGCTATGGCTACACCTTC CSANIGGYGYTF
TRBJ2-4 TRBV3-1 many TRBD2 TGTGCCAGCAGCCTCGCCGGGGGGAGGGCCAAAAACATTCAGTACTTC CASSLAGGRAKNIQYF
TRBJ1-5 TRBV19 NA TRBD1 TGTGCCAGTAGTTCCTCGACAGGGAGCAATCAGCCCCAGCATTTT CASSSSTGSNQPQHF